This T cell receptor (beta chain) was recovered during a study of cytomegalovirus exposure and HLA in healthy donors. On the study more broadly: The Caucasian-associated ancestry cluster held around 76% of 300 to 450 genotyped donors. The study's findings and limits: Later, an analysis showed that TCR beta chains associated with HLA were more clonally expanded than others that were equally common. Fewer N-insertions (relative to the approximately 700-donor mean) were reportedly seen in an Asian-associated ancestry cluster in a later analysis.

Germline values: CDR1 MGHRA, CDR2 YSYEKL. Trimming at V came to 0 bases and at J to 3 bases, leaving 7 bases not matched to a gene. The CDR3 is 16 amino acids. This clone was counted only a few times. Its target is not known. The primer mix had 60 Vbeta and 13 Jbeta primers. Source study methods: Later, an analysis found roughly 80 million unique TCR beta chains, and about 9.9 million of these were shared. TCRdb keeps only in-frame clones here, not all; method: immunoSEQ multiplex PCR. The DNA was the basis for D and trimming; V, J and clone size are from that table. The sample consists of about 190,000 clones, over 75% of them appearing once.

This receptor was identified in a man between 45 and 60 years old in good health and CMV-seronegative. Sequencing was done on a sample of PBMCs. V and J are TRBV4-1 and TRBJ1-1, with TRBD1 matching over 7 bases. The CDR3 DNA sequence: TGCGCCAGCAGCCAAGATACGGAGGGGGCGTACACTGAAGCTTTCTTT. Translated: CASSQDTEGAYTEAFF.